A single sample gave rise to the 19 T cell receptor beta chains below, sequenced in a study of blood T cell repertoires in COVID-19. The table came from immunoSEQ multiplex PCR; TCRdb's copy has only in-frame clones and leaves some out. The table has around 35,000 clones, over 70% seen once. Sequencing used peripheral blood. Receptors were obtained from a man aged 70-80 years with COVID-19, enrolled during active disease.

The chain links TRBV5-1 to TRBJ2-7; 10 bases line up with TRBD1. J lost 3 bases, V lost 3 bases, and 6 bases had no gene match. The germline V gene has CDR1 SGHRS and CDR2 YFSETQ. CDR3 length: 15 residues. The CDR3 nucleotides read TGCGCCAGCAGCTCCGGGACAGGGGAGAACTACGAGCAGTACTTC. It yields the protein CASSSGTGENYEQYF.

This sequence joins TRBV14 and TRBJ1-6; 9 bases are a match to TRBD1. This CDR3 spans 15 amino acids. The germline CDR1 and CDR2 sequences are SGHDN and FVKESK. After removal of 6 bases from V and 4 bases from J, the junction contained 4 bases not matched to a gene. CDR3 bases: TGTGCCAGCAGTCACGGACAGGGGTATAATTCACCCCTCCACTTT. Translated, it gives CASSHGQGYNSPLHF.

The rearrangement joins TRBV28 to TRBJ2-7, with 10 positions matching TRBD1. In germline, CDR1 is MDHEN, CDR2 SYDVKM. The CDR3 consists of 15 residues. With V trimmed by 5 bases and J by 8 bases, 12 bases remained unmatched. In nucleotides, the CDR3 is TGTGCCAGCAGTCCCCGGGGACAGGGGAGTTCGCAGCAGTACTTC. Translating it yields CASSPRGQGSSQQYF.

A word on this clone: Germline is not matched at one junction end, which may reflect a read error. This rearrangement joins TRBV12-3 or TRBV12-4 to TRBJ2-1; 10 bases align to TRBD2. The CDR3 totals 12 residues. CDR3 nucleotides: TGTGCCAGCAGTCTAGCGGGAGCGGAGCAGTTCTTC. Its translation: CASSLAGAEQFF.

The chain links TRBV7-8 to TRBJ1-5; possible D gene TRBD1, 5 bases. This CDR3 has 15 amino acids. The germline V gene encodes CDR1 SGHVS and CDR2 FQNEAQ. V lost 5 bases, J lost 4 bases, and 15 bases lay in between. CDR3 DNA sequence: TGTGCCAGCAGCCTGGCGACAGACCTTAATCAGCCCCAGCATTTT. Translation gives CASSLATDLNQPQHF.

J is TRBJ1-4 and V is TRBV24-1, with D tentatively TRBD1 (6 bases). The CDR3 length is 13 residues. Germline values: CDR1 KGHDR, CDR2 SFDVKD. V was trimmed by 6 bases and J by 8 bases, leaving 12 bases between them. This chain's CDR3 is CATSSGDEEKLFF. The CDR3 DNA follows: TGTGCCACCAGTTCAGGGGACGAGGAAAAACTGTTTTTT.

The J gene is TRBJ1-4, the V gene TRBV4-1; a weak D match, TRBD1 (5 bases). Per germline, CDR1 MGHRA and CDR2 YSYEKL. V was trimmed by 1 base and J by 2 bases, leaving 17 bases between them. The CDR3 has 18 amino acids. CDR3 sequence: CASSQVLRLAGTNEKLFF. The CDR3 nucleotides are TGCGCCAGCAGCCAAGTTTTAAGACTGGCAGGGACTAATGAAAAACTGTTTTTT.

V usage is TRBV29-1 and J usage is TRBJ2-3, with 7 bases identical to TRBD1. Per the germline V gene, CDR1 is SQVTM and CDR2 is ANQGSEA. Trimming at V came to 4 bases and at J to 0 bases, leaving 4 bases not matched to a gene. The CDR3 loop spans 14 amino acids. CDR3 in amino acids: CSVGGTASTDTQYF. As DNA, the CDR3 is TGCAGCGTTGGTGGGACAGCCAGCACAGATACGCAGTATTTT.

The chain is built from TRBV29-1 and TRBJ2-5; weak D call: TRBD2 (5 bases). The V end lost 6 bases, the J end lost 5 bases, and 13 bases lay between the germline ends. Germline-derived CDR1 and CDR2 are SQVTM and ANQGSEA. The CDR3 contains 12 residues. CDR3 protein: CSVMAGGETQYF. DNA for the CDR3: TGCAGCGTCATGGCGGGCGGGGAGACCCAGTACTTC.

The chain is built from TRBV5-4 and TRBJ2-7, with a weak D call TRBD1 (6 bases). CDR1 is SGHNT and CDR2 is YYREEE in the germline V gene (reference sequence). The V end was cut by 3 bases, the J end by 7 bases, with 11 bases between. This CDR3 is built from 12 residues. The CDR3 sequence is CASSSQGQEQYF. CDR3 in DNA: TGTGCCAGCAGCTCCCAGGGGCAGGAGCAGTACTTC. The full variable domain, completed using reference TRBV5-4 and TRBJ2-7, is ETGVTQSPTHLIKTRGQQVTLRCSSQSGHNTVSWYQQALGQGPQFIFQYYREEENGRGNFPPRFSGLQFPNYSSELNVNALELDDSALYLCASSSQGQEQYFGPGTRLTVT.

V is TRBV7-3 and J is TRBJ2-1; a possible D gene is TRBD1 (5 bases). In germline, CDR1 is SGHTA, CDR2 FQGTGA. V lost 3 bases, J lost 12 bases, and 9 bases lay in between. CDR3 length equals 11 residues. This CDR3 reads CASSLLGVQFF. Written as DNA, the CDR3 is TGTGCCAGCAGCTTGTTAGGGGTGCAGTTCTTC.

V gene TRBV27 combines with J gene TRBJ2-2, with 7 positions matching TRBD1. CDR3 length: 22 amino acids. Germline assignment: CDR1 MNHEY and CDR2 SMNVEV (reference sequence). The V and J ends lost 4 bases and 2 bases, in that order; junction bases with no gene match: 25. CDR3 nucleotide sequence: TGTGCCAGCAGTTCCTATACGACCCACTATGGAACAGGGGTCCTCAACACCGGGGAGCTGTTTTTT. Protein product: CASSSYTTHYGTGVLNTGELFF.

The chain joins TRBV11-2 to TRBJ2-7; 9 bases fit TRBD2. After removal of 2 bases from V and 0 bases from J, the junction contained 8 bases not matched to a gene. The germline CDR1 and CDR2 sequences are SGHAT and FQNNGV. This CDR3 comprises 17 residues. The chain's CDR3 is CASSLMSGRTYSYEQYF. CDR3 in DNA: TGTGCCAGCAGCTTAATGAGCGGGAGGACCTACTCCTACGAGCAGTACTTC. Full variable domain (remainder filled in from reference TRBV11-2 and TRBJ2-7): EAGVAQSPRYKIIEKRQSVAFWCNPISGHATLYWYQQILGQGPKLLIQFQNNGVVDDSQLPKDRFSAERLKGVDSTLKIQPAKLEDSAVYLCASSLMSGRTYSYEQYFGPGTRLTVT.

This chain uses TRBV24-1 with TRBJ2-5, with D possibly matching TRBD1 (6 bases). CDR1 is KGHDR, CDR2 SFDVKD, per germline. With 5 bases removed from V and 5 bases from J, the gap between germline ends came to 14 bases. CDR3 length: 14 amino acids. CDR3 in DNA: TGTGCCACCAGTGCCCCAGGGGTGTATGAGACCCAGTACTTC. This codes for CATSAPGVYETQYF.

The genes are TRBV28 and TRBJ2-5; 13 bases are a match to TRBD2. Germline trimming cut 5 bases from V and 3 bases from J; bases unmatched to any gene: 3. Germline loops: CDR1 MDHEN, CDR2 SYDVKM. The CDR3 has 15 residues. CDR3 bases: TGTGCCAGCAGTGTCGGACTAGCGGGAGAAGAGACCCAGTACTTC. It specifies CASSVGLAGEETQYF.

This chain joins TRBV9 and TRBJ2-7, with D maybe TRBD1 (6 bases). The CDR3 extends over 16 amino acids. In germline, CDR1 is SGDLS, CDR2 YYNGEE. Between the trimmed V and J ends, which lost 5 bases and 4 bases, there was a span of 22 bases. The CDR3 region is CASSRRRDILPYEQYF. DNA for the CDR3: TGTGCCAGCAGTCGTCGCCGGGACATCCTCCCTTACGAGCAGTACTTC.

J is TRBJ1-6 and V is TRBV6-6, with D unclear. In germline, CDR1 is MNHNY, CDR2 SVGAGI (reference sequence). Trimming took off 6 bases at V and 0 bases at J, with 15 bases between the two ends. This CDR3 spans 17 amino acids. CDR3 nucleotides: TGTGCCAGCAGCCGATTCGAAGGGAGCTCCTATAATTCACCCCTCCACTTT. It is translated as CASSRFEGSSYNSPLHF.

This chain joins TRBV12-3 or TRBV12-4 and TRBJ1-2; perhaps TRBD1 as D (6 bases). The CDR3 has 13 amino acids. V lost 6 bases, J lost 4 bases, and 12 bases lay in between. CDR3 DNA sequence: TGTGCCAGCAGCCCAGGGGCCCCCTATGGCTACACCTTC. It codes for CASSPGAPYGYTF.

This chain connects TRBV7-2 to TRBJ1-2; no clear D. The CDR3 contains 18 residues. V lost 2 bases to trimming and J lost 0 bases, with 19 bases between them. Germline V CDR1 and CDR2: SGHTA, FQGNSA. The CDR3 DNA sequence: TGTGCCAGCAGCTTAATCGGTGTGGGCGGGGTATCTAACTATGGCTACACCTTC. It is translated as CASSLIGVGGVSNYGYTF.